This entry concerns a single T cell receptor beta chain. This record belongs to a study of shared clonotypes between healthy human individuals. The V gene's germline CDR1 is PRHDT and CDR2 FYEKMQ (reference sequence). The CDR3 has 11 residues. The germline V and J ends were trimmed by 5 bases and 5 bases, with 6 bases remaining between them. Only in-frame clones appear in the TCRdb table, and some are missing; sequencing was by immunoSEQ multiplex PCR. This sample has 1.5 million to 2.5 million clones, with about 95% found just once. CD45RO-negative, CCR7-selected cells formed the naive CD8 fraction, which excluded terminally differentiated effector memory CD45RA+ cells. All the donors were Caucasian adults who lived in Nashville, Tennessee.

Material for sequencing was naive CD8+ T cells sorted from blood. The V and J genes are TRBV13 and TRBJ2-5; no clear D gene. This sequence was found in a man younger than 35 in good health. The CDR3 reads CASSASETQYF. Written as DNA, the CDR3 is TGTGCCAGCAGCGCCTCGGAGACCCAGTACTTC.